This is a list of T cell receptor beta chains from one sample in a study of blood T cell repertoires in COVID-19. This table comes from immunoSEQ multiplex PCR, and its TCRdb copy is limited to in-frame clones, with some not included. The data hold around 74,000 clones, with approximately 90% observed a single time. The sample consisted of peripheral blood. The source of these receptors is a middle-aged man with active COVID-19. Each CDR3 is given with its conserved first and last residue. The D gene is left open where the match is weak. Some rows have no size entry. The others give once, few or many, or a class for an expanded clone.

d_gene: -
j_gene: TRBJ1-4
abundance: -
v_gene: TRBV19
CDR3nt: TGTGCCAGTAGTACCACAGTCACAGCAGAAAAACTGTTTTTT
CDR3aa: CASSTTVTAEKLFF

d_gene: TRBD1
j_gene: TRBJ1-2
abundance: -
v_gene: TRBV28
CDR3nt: TGTGCCAGCAGTTTGGGGACAGGGCTCAACTATGGCTACACCTTC
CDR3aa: CASSLGTGLNYGYTF

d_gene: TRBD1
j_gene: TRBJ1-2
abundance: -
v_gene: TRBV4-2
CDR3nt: TGTGCCAGCAGCCCACCGGGACAGAACTATGGCTACACCTTC
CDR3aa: CASSPPGQNYGYTF

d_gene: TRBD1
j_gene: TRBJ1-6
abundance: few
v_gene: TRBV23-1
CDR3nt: TGCGCCAGCAGTCCGGATAAGACGAACAGGGGCCTGATACCAGATGGACCCCTCCACTTT
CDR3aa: CASSPDKTNRGLIPDGPLHF

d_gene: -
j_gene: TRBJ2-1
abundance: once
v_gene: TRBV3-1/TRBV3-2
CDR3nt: TGTGCCAGCAGCCCCTCAATTGCGGCTAGCAATGAGCAGTTCTTC
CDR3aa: CASSPSIAASNEQFF

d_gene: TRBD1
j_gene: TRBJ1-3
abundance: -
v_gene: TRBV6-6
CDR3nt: TGTGCCAGCAAGGGGACAGCATCTGGAAACACCATATATTTT
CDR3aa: CASKGTASGNTIYF

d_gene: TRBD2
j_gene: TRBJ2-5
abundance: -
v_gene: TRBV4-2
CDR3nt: TGTGCCAGCAGCCAACTAGCGGGGGGGCAAGAGACCCAGTACTTC
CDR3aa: CASSQLAGGQETQYF

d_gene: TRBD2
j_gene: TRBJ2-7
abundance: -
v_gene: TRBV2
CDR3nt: TGTGCCAGTCTTGAGAGAGCGGGAAACTACGAGCAGTACTTC
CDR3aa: CASLERAGNYEQYF

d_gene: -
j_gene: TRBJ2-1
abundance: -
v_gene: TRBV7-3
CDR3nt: TGTGCCAGCAGCGGCGGGATTGGTGAGCAGTTCTTC
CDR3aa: CASSGGIGEQFF

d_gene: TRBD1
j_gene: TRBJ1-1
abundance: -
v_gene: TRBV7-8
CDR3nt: TGTGCCAGCAGCTTAGAACACAGGGGAATGAACACTGAAGCTTTCTTT
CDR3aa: CASSLEHRGMNTEAFF

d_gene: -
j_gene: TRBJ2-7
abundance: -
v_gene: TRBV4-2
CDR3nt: TGTGCCAGCAGCCAAGATCGCCTAGCGACAGGGATCTACGAGCAGTACTTC
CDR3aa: CASSQDRLATGIYEQYF

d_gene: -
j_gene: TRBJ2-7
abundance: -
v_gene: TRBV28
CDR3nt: TGTGCCAGCTCCTTTACTCCGCAGGGGCTCCCTACCTACGAGCAGTACTTC
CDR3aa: CASSFTPQGLPTYEQYF

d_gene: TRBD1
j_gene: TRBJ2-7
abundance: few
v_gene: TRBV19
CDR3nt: TGTGCCAGTAGTACTCAGGGACAGGGGACCTACGAGCAGTACTTC
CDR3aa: CASSTQGQGTYEQYF

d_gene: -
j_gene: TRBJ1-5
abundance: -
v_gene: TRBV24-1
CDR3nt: TGTGCCACCCTATCTTGCCAGCATTTT
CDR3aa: CATLSCQHF

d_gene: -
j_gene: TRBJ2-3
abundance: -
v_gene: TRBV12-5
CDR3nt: TGTGCTAGTGGTTTATCCCCCCTCGCAGATACGCAGTATTTT
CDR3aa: CASGLSPLADTQYF

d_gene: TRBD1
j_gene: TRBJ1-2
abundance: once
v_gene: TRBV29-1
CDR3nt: TGCAGCGCCGACTCCGGGACAGGGGGCCTGGGTGGCTACACCTTC
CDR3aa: CSADSGTGGLGGYTF

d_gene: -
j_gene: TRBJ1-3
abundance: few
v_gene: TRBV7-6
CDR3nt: TGTGCCAGCAGCCTGCAGGACAAGCCCTACTCTGGAAACACCATATATTTT
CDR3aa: CASSLQDKPYSGNTIYF

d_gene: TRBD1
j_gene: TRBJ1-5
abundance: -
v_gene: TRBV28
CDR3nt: TGTGCCAGTCGACAGGGAGTAGGCGAAAATCAGCCCCAGCATTTT
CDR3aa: CASRQGVGENQPQHF

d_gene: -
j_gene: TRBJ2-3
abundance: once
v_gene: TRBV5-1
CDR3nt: TGCGCCAGCAGCTTGGGGGACATCCCAGCAGATACGCAGTATTTT
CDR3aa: CASSLGDIPADTQYF

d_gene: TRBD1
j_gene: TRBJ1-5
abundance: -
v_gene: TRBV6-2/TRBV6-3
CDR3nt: TGTGCCAGCAGCCCAGCGCGTCGGACAGGGGTTCATAGCAATCAGCCCCAGCATTTT
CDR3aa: CASSPARRTGVHSNQPQHF

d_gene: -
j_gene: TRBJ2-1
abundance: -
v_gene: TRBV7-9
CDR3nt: TGTGCCAGCAGCCCAGGGGCGGGGGTCCTTTCCTACAATGAGCAGTTCTTC
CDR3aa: CASSPGAGVLSYNEQFF

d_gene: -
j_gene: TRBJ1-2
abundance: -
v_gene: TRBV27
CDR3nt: TGTGCCAGCAGAAAAGCGGGAGACTTTGCTAACTATGGCTACACCTTC
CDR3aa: CASRKAGDFANYGYTF

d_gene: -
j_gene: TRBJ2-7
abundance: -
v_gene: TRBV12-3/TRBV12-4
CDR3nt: TGTGCCAGCAGTTTAGCGCGGATCTACGAGCAGTACTTC
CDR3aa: CASSLARIYEQYF

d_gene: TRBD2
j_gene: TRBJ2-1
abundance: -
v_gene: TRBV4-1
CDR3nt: TGCGCCAGCAGAGTAGCGGGGGGCAACAATGAGCAGTTCTTC
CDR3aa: CASRVAGGNNEQFF

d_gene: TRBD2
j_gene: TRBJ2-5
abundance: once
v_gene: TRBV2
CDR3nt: TGTGCCAGCAGTGACATAGGGGTGTGGGGCGGGAGCGAAGAGACCCAGTACTTC
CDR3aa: CASSDIGVWGGSEETQYF

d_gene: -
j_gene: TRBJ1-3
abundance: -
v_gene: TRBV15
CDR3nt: TGTGCCACCAGCAGAGATCTAAGGGGCCGGACTGGAAACACCATATATTTT
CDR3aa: CATSRDLRGRTGNTIYF

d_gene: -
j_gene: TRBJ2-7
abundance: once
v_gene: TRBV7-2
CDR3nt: TGTGCCAGCAGCCTCGTAAACGAGCAGTACTTC
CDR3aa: CASSLVNEQYF

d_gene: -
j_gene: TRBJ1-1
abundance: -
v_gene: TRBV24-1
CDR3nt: TGTGCCACAGCGACGGGAGCCATGAACACTGAAGCTTTCTTT
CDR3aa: CATATGAMNTEAFF

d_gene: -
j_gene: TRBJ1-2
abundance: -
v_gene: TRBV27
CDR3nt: TGTGCCAGCTGGGACATAAACTATGGCTACACCTTC
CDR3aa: CASWDINYGYTF

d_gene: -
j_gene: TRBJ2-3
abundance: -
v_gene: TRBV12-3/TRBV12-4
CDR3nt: TGTGCCAGCAGTTCTTATTCGGATACGCAGTATTTT
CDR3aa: CASSSYSDTQYF

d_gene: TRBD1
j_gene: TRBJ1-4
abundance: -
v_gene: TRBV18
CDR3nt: TGTGCCAGCTCATACGACAGGGTAAAACTGTTTTTT
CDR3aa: CASSYDRVKLFF

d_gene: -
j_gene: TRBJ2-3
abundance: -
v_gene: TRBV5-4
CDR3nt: TGTGCCAGCAGCCCGAGCACAGATACGCAGTATTTT
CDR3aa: CASSPSTDTQYF

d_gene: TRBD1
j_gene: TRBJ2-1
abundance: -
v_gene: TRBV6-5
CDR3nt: TGTGCCAGCAGACTAGGGACAGGGGTGATCAATGAGCAGTTCTTC
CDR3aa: CASRLGTGVINEQFF

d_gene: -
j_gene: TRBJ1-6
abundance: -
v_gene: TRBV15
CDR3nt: TGTGCCACCAGCCTGGGGGCTGGGTCACCCCTCCACTTT
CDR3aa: CATSLGAGSPLHF

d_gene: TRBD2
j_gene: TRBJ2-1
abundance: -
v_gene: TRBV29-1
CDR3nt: TGCAGCGTCCGAGCAGCGGGGTACAATGAGCAGTTCTTC
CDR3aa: CSVRAAGYNEQFF